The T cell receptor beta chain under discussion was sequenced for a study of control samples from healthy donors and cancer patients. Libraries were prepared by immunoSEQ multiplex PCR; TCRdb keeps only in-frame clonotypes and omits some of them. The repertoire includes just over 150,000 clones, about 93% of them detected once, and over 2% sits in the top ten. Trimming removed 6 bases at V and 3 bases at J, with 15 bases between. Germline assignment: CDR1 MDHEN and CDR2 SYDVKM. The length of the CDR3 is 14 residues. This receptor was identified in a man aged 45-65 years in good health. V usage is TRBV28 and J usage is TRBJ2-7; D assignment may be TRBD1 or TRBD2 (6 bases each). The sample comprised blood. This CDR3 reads CASSLGGRYYEQYF. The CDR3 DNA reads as TGTGCCAGCAGCCTAGGGGGGAGATACTACGAGCAGTACTTC.